The 21 T cell receptor beta chains given below trace back to one sample, sequenced in a study of response to subunit inactivated influenza vaccine. MiXCR, run by TCRdb on the RT-PCR reads, gives a single entry per CDR3 protein. The data hold approximately 530,000 distinct CDR3 sequences, with around 7.9% observed a single time. Sequencing used PBMCs from blood, obtained around 25 months after vaccination. These receptors all come from a man between 45 and 75 years old who received an inactivated influenza vaccine.

This clonotype was seen only a few times. The gene calls are TRBV4-1 and TRBJ1-5; no clear D. This CDR3 is 16 amino acids long. Per the germline V gene, CDR1 is MGHRA and CDR2 is YSYEKL. Deletions cut 4 bases from V and 2 bases from J, with 15 bases between. The CDR3 DNA follows: TGCGCCAGCAGCCCGGAAGGGTGGAGTGGCAATCAGCCCCAGCATTTT. Translated: CASSPEGWSGNQPQHF.

This clonotype was detected many times. The chain couples TRBV25-1 to TRBJ2-3; D is ambiguous. Germline CDR1 is MGHDK and CDR2 is SYGVNS. This CDR3 is 11 amino acids long. V lost 4 bases and J lost 4, with 3 bases in between. This CDR3 is CASSAPDTQYF. The CDR3 DNA reads TGTGCCAGCAGTGCCCCAGATACGCAGTATTTT.

This clonotype turned up a few times. V usage is TRBV20-1 and J usage is TRBJ2-7; 9 bases match TRBD1. V shed 3 bases, J shed 3 bases, and the junction held 6 bases outside the gene matches. Germline V gives CDR1 DFQATT, CDR2 SNEGSKA (reference sequence). The CDR3 totals 14 residues. CDR3 bases: TGCAGTGCTAGGGGGGACAGGGCGGGCTACGAGCAGTACTTC. This translates into CSARGDRAGYEQYF.

The chain uses TRBV11-1 and TRBJ1-2; TRBD1 might be the D (6 bases). Germline V gene sequence: CDR1 SGHAT, CDR2 FQDESV (reference sequence). The CDR3 extends over 18 amino acids. Trimming shortened V by 3 bases and J by 2 bases, and 22 bases separated the two germline ends. Here the CDR3 reads CASSFTGRGYTINYGYTF. The CDR3 DNA is TGTGCCAGCAGCTTCACCGGCAGGGGTTACACTATCAACTATGGCTACACCTTC.

This clonotype turned up a few times. This sequence joins TRBV12-3 or TRBV12-4 and TRBJ1-2; unclear D gene. This CDR3 is built from 12 residues. V lost 5 bases, J lost 8 bases, and 12 bases lay in between. The CDR3 loop is CASSLLGSGYTF. CDR3 bases: TGTGCCAGCAGTCTGCTGGGCTCGGGCTACACCTTC.

A few counts support this clonotype. J is TRBJ1-3 and V is TRBV12-3 or TRBV12-4, with TRBD1 matching 8 bases. The CDR3 spans 19 residues. Germline trimming cut 1 base from V and 3 bases from J; bases unmatched to any gene: 14. This CDR3 reads CASSLGFQSGTGLGNTIYF. The CDR3 nucleotides read TGTGCCAGCAGTTTAGGATTTCAGTCGGGGACAGGACTTGGAAACACCATATATTTT.

This clonotype was found a few times. The chain recombines TRBV2 with TRBJ2-7, with 7 bases matching TRBD2. CDR1 SNHLY and CDR2 FYNNEI come from the germline V gene. Trimming took 8 bases from V and 5 from J; bases not matched to a gene: 12. The CDR3 is 14 amino acids. Here the CDR3 DNA reads TGTGCCAGCGGTTCCCTGGGGGGGTTCGACGAGCAGTACTTC. As protein: CASGSLGGFDEQYF.

This clonotype was seen more than once but under ten times. The genes are TRBV27 and TRBJ2-7, with D uncertain. Trimming removed 5 bases at V and 5 bases at J, with 13 bases between. Germline loops: CDR1 MNHEY, CDR2 SMNVEV (reference sequence). The CDR3 contains 13 residues. The CDR3 region is CASSPLYFNEQYF. CDR3 coding DNA: TGTGCCAGCAGTCCCCTGTACTTCAACGAGCAGTACTTC.

This clonotype showed up many times. This chain links TRBV15 with TRBJ2-5; D call uncertain. The germline V gene has CDR1 LNHNV and CDR2 YYDKDF (reference sequence). The V end was cut by 4 bases, the J end by 3 bases, with 6 bases between. CDR3 length equals 12 residues. CDR3 sequence reads: CATSNLKETQYF. CDR3 in DNA: TGTGCCACCAGCAACCTTAAAGAGACCCAGTACTTC.

This clonotype was observed a few times. This sequence joins TRBV14 and TRBJ2-2; perhaps D is TRBD1 or TRBD2 (5 bases each). This CDR3 comprises 12 residues. Per the germline V gene, CDR1 is SGHDN and CDR2 is FVKESK. With 4 bases removed from V and 14 bases from J, the gap between germline ends came to 14 bases. CDR3 bases: TGTGCCAGCAGCCCGTCCCGGGACGGACTGTTTTTT. This gives the protein CASSPSRDGLFF.

V gene TRBV6-1 combines with J gene TRBJ2-1; no reliable D call. The germline CDR1 and CDR2 sequences are MNHNS and SASEGT. Trimming took 5 bases from V and 0 from J, leaving 11 bases between them. The CDR3 runs to 15 residues. The CDR3 here is CASSRVESSYNEQFF. CDR3 nucleotide sequence: TGTGCCAGCAGTCGCGTCGAGAGCTCCTACAATGAGCAGTTCTTC.

This clonotype was recorded at least ten times. V and J are TRBV7-9 and TRBJ2-5; 12 bases are a match to TRBD2. V lost 2 bases, J lost 4 bases, and 8 bases stayed unmatched. Germline V gene lookup returns CDR1 SEHNR and CDR2 FQNEAQ (reference sequence). The CDR3 covers 17 residues. CDR3 sequence reads: CASSLSKRLAGVETQYF. The CDR3 DNA reads TGTGCCAGCAGCTTATCAAAGCGACTAGCGGGAGTAGAGACCCAGTACTTC.

This clonotype was seen many times. V usage is TRBV18 and J usage is TRBJ2-3; tentatively, D is TRBD1 (7 bases). The CDR3 is 14 residues long. Per germline, CDR1 KGHSH and CDR2 LQKENI. V shed 3 bases and J shed 4 bases, with 11 bases lying between them. The CDR3 spells CASSPTGRSDTQYF. The CDR3 DNA is TGTGCCAGCTCACCGACAGGGAGGTCAGATACGCAGTATTTT. The variable domain in full, completed from reference TRBV18 and TRBJ2-3, reads NAGVMQNPRHLVRRRGQEARLRCSPMKGHSHVYWYRQLPEEGLKFMVYLQKENIIDESGMPKERFSAEFPKEGPSILRIQQVVRGDSAAYFCASSPTGRSDTQYFGPGTRLTVL.

The sample holds many counts of this clonotype. The V and J genes are TRBV6-1 and TRBJ1-2, with D hard to call. Trimming took 6 bases from V and 6 from J, leaving 14 bases between them. The length of the CDR3 is 13 residues. CDR1 is MNHNS and CDR2 is SASEGT in the germline V gene. For the CDR3, the DNA is TGTGCCAGCAGAACACCTTCGGGAAATGGCTACACCTTC. This encodes CASRTPSGNGYTF.

The rearrangement links TRBV12-3 or TRBV12-4 to TRBJ2-3; no firm D call. There are 14 residues in the CDR3. V was pared by 3 bases and J by 3 bases, with 10 bases between. The CDR3 sequence: CASSFKASTDTQYF. CDR3 bases: TGTGCCAGCAGTTTTAAAGCTTCTACAGATACGCAGTATTTT.

This clonotype was found many times. This chain joins TRBV6-5 and TRBJ2-6, with a tentative D call TRBD2 (6 bases). Germline lookup yields CDR1 MNHEY and CDR2 SVGAGI. CDR3 length: 17 amino acids. V lost 2 bases, J lost 0 bases, and 11 bases lay in between. CDR3 sequence: CASSYDLGGSGANVLTF. DNA for the CDR3: TGTGCCAGCAGTTACGATTTGGGGGGCTCTGGGGCCAACGTCCTGACTTTC.

There are many counts of this clonotype. The CDR3 DNA sequence: TGCGCCAGCAGCGCGGACTACGAGCAGTACTTC. Translated, it gives CASSADYEQYF. The chain carries TRBV5-1 and TRBJ2-7; D uncertain. The germline V gene has CDR1 SGHRS and CDR2 YFSETQ. This CDR3 is 11 amino acids long. The V end was cut by 4 bases, the J end by 3 bases, with 5 bases between.

The chain links TRBV10-3 to TRBJ2-1; 9 bases line up with TRBD2. This CDR3 comprises 15 residues. With 5 bases clipped from V and 3 bases from J, the junction kept 5 bases outside the gene matches. Looked up from germline, CDR1 is ENHRY and CDR2 is SYGVKD. The CDR3 DNA reads TGTGCCATCAGTAGCCGACTAGCGGACTACAATGAGCAGTTCTTC. Its protein product is CAISSRLADYNEQFF.

DNA of the CDR3: TGTGCCAGCAGTCCCTCGGCCCTGTACCACGAGCAGTACTTC. It is translated as CASSPSALYHEQYF. V gene TRBV6-5 combines with J gene TRBJ2-7; D not certain. CDR3 length: 14 residues. V was cut by 5 bases and J by 5 bases, with 16 bases left in between. CDR1 MNHEY and CDR2 SVGAGI come from the germline V gene.

The rearrangement links TRBV7-2 to TRBJ1-2; D is unclear. Germline V gives CDR1 SGHTA, CDR2 FQGNSA. The CDR3 contains 13 residues. V was pared by 6 bases and J by 5 bases, with 13 bases between. The CDR3 loop is CASREGLLYGYTF. CDR3 nucleotides: TGTGCCAGCAGAGAAGGACTCCTGTATGGCTACACCTTC.

This clonotype was counted many times. The genes are TRBV5-5 and TRBJ2-2, with TRBD2 matching 8 bases. The germline V gene encodes CDR1 SGHKS and CDR2 YYEKEE (reference sequence). The CDR3 runs to 15 residues. V gave up 1 base and J gave up 7 bases; unmatched junction bases: 6. CDR3 sequence reads: CASSLMRGDIGELFF. CDR3 nucleotides: TGTGCCAGCAGCTTGATGCGGGGGGATATCGGGGAGCTGTTTTTT.